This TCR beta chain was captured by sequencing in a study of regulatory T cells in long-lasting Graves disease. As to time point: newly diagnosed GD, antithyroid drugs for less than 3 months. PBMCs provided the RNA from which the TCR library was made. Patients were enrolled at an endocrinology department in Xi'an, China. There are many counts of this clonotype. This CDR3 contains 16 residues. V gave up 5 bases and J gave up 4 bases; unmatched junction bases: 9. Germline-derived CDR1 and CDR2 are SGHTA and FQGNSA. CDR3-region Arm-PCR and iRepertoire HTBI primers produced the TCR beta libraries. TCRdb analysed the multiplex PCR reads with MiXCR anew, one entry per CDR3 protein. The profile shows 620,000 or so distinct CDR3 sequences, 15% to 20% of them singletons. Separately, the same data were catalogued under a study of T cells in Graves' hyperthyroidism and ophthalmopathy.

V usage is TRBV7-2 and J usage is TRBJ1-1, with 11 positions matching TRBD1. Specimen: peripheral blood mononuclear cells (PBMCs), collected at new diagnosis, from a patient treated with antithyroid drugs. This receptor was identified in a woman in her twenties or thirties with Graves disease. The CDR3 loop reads CASSPTRTGGGTEAFF. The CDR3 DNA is TGTGCCAGCAGCCCGACCCGGACAGGGGGCGGCACTGAAGCTTTCTTT.